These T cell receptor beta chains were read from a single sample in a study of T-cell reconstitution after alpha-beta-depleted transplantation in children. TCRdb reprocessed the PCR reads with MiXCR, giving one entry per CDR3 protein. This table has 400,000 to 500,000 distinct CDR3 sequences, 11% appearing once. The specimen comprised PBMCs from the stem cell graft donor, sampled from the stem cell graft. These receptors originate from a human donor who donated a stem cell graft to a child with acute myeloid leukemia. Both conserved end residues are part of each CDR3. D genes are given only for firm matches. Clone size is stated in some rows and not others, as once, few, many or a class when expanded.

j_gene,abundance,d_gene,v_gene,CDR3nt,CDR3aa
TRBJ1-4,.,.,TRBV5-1,TGCGCCAGCAGCTTGGTCGTTCTGGGAACTAATGAAAAACTGTTTTTT,CASSLVVLGTNEKLFF
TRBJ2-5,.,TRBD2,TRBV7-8,TGTGCCAGCAGCTTCGGGACTAGCGGAACCCCGGCGACCCAGTACTTC,CASSFGTSGTPATQYF
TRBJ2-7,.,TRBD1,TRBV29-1,TGCAGCGTTAGGACAGGCAACTCCTACGAGCAGTACTTC,CSVRTGNSYEQYF
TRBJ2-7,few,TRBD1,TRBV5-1,TGCGCCAGCAGCTTTCTAACAGGGGGTCCGTTCTACGAGCAGTACTTC,CASSFLTGGPFYEQYF
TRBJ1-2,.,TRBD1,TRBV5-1,TGCGCCAGCAGCTTGGGACAGGGGATGGATGGCTACACCTTC,CASSLGQGMDGYTF
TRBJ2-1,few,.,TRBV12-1,TGTGCCAGCAGCCTCCGAGGGAGCGTCCCGGGTAAGGTGCAGTTCTTC,CASSLRGSVPGKVQFF
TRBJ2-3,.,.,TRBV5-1,TGCGCCAGCAGCTCTGGGGGGTATCTAGATACGCAGTATTTT,CASSSGGYLDTQYF
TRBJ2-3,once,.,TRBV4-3,TGCGCCAGCAGCCAAGATGTTGGCGGTCGGTCGGATACGCAGTATTTT,CASSQDVGGRSDTQYF
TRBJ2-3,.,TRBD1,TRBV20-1,TGCAGTGCACGACCTCAGGGGGCGATAGATACGCAGTATTTT,CSARPQGAIDTQYF
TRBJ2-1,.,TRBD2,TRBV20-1,TGCAGTGCTAGTACAGGGACTAGCGGGGGGTACAATGAGCAGTTCTTC,CSASTGTSGGYNEQFF
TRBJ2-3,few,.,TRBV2,TGTGCCAGCAGTGAATCCCAGCGGATTAGCACAGATACGCAGTATTTT,CASSESQRISTDTQYF
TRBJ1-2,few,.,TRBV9,TGTGCCAGCAGCGTAGGGCAGGGGCTTGGCTATGGCTACACCTTC,CASSVGQGLGYGYTF
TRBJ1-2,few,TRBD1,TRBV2,TGTGCCAGCAGTGGGACTCCGTCGGGACAGGGGGCCAGCTATGGCTACACCTTC,CASSGTPSGQGASYGYTF
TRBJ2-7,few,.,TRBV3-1,TGTGCCAGCAGCCAAGACGGTACAGGTGTGAACGAGCAGTACTTC,CASSQDGTGVNEQYF
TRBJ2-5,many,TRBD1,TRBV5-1,TGCGCCAGCAGCTTGGCAGGACAGGGGGGACAAGAGACCCAGTACTTC,CASSLAGQGGQETQYF
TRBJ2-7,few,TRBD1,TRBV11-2,TGTGCCAGCAGCTTATATGGACCAGGGGGCAGGAACGAGCAGTACTTC,CASSLYGPGGRNEQYF
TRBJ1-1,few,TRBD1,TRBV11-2,TGTGCCAGCAGCCCACGCCGGGACAGGGAAGCTTTCTTT,CASSPRRDREAFF
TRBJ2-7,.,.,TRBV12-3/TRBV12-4,TGTGCCAGCAGTAAGGGAATTTACGAGCAGTACTTC,CASSKGIYEQYF
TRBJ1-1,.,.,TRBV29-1,TGCAGCGTTGAAAAGGGGAGGAACACTGAAGCTTTCTTT,CSVEKGRNTEAFF
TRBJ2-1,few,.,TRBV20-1,TGCAGTGCTGGCGGGGGCCGACACAATGAGCAGTTCTTC,CSAGGGRHNEQFF
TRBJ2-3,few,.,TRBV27,TGTGCCAGCAGTAGAAACAGGGCTGGTACGCAGTATTTT,CASSRNRAGTQYF
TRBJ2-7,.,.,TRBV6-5,TGTGCCAGCAGTTATAAGACCACGTTCCGGGACGGTTCCTACGAGCAGTACTTC,CASSYKTTFRDGSYEQYF
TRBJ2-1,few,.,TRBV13,TGTGCCAGCAGCTTAGGCCATAGGGGGGCCTATGAGCAGTTCTTC,CASSLGHRGAYEQFF
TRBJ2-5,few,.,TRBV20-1,TGCAGTGCTAGCCTGACACCAATAGCTCAAGAGACCCAGTACTTC,CSASLTPIAQETQYF
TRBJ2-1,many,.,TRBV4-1,TGCGCCAGCAGCAGACTAGTAAACAATGAGCAGTTCTTC,CASSRLVNNEQFF
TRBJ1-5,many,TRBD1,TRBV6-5,TGTGCCAGCAGGACAGGGGTTCAGCCCCAGCATTTT,CASRTGVQPQHF
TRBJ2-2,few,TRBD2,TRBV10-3,TGTGCCATCAGGGCGAGCGGGGGCGGCGGGGAGCTGTTTTTT,CAIRASGGGGELFF
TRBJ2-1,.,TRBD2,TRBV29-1,TGCGGCGTTGAAGGGCTAGCGGTCAATGAGCAGTTCTTC,CGVEGLAVNEQFF
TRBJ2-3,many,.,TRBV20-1,TGCAGTGCCAGGGGGGCAACAGATACGCAGTATTTT,CSARGATDTQYF
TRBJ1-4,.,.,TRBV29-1,TGCAGCGTTTTCAAGGAGGGAAAACTGTTTTTT,CSVFKEGKLFF
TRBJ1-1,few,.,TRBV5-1,TGCGCCAGCAGGTATGGGACAGAAGCTTTCTTT,CASRYGTEAFF
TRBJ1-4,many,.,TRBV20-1,TGCAGTGCGGAGATGGACGGAAATGAAAAACTGTTTTTT,CSAEMDGNEKLFF
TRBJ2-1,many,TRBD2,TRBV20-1,TGCAGTGCGGCACTAGCGGGGCTCGGTGAGCAGTTCTTC,CSAALAGLGEQFF
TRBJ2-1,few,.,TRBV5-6,TGTGCCAGCAGCTTGGAGGTTGGAGGCGGGGCAGGCTATGAGCAGTTCTTC,CASSLEVGGGAGYEQFF
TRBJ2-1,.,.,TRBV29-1,TGCAGCGTTGTTGTTGCGTGGAATGAGCAGTTCTTC,CSVVVAWNEQFF
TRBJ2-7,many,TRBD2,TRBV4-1,TGCGCCAGCAGCCATGTGCTAGCGGGGGACTACGAGCAGTACTTC,CASSHVLAGDYEQYF
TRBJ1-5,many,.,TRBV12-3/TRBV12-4,TGTGCCAGCAGCCCCGGAGCTCAGCCCCAGCATTTT,CASSPGAQPQHF
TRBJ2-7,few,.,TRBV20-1,TGCAGTGCTATCCAGAGGGGGGGTCACGAGCAGTACTTC,CSAIQRGGHEQYF
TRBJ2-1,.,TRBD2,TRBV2,TGTGCCAGCAAAGTCCGAGCGGGGAACAATGAGCAGTTCTTC,CASKVRAGNNEQFF
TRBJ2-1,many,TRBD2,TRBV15,TGTGCCACCAGCAGGTTAGCGGGAGGAAGCGATGAGCAGTTCTTC,CATSRLAGGSDEQFF
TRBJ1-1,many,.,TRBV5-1,TGCGCCAGCAGCTTGGAAGGGAGGACTGAAGCTTTCTTT,CASSLEGRTEAFF
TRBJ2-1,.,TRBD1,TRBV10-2,TGCGCCATCCGACAGGGGGGCTCCTACAATGAGCAGTTCTTC,CAIRQGGSYNEQFF
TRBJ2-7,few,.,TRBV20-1,TGCAGTGCTAGAACGGGATACGAGCAGTACTTC,CSARTGYEQYF
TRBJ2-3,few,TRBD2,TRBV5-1,TGCGCCAGCAGCTTTCCTGGGACTAGCGGGGGGGCTGATACGCAGTATTTT,CASSFPGTSGGADTQYF
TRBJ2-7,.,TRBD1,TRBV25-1,TGTGCCAGCAGTGAATCCACCGGGACAGGGGGGGTTGAGCAGTACTTC,CASSESTGTGGVEQYF
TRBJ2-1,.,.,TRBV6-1,TGTGCCAGCAGTGAATTCCGGGACTCTTACAATGAGCAGTTCTTC,CASSEFRDSYNEQFF
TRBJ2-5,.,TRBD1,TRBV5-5,TGTGCCAGCAGCTTTCGACAGGGGGCTTTGGAGACCCAGTACTTC,CASSFRQGALETQYF
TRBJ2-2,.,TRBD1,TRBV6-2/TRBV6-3,TGTGCCAGCGGACAGGGAGGCACCGGGGAGCTGTTTTTT,CASGQGGTGELFF